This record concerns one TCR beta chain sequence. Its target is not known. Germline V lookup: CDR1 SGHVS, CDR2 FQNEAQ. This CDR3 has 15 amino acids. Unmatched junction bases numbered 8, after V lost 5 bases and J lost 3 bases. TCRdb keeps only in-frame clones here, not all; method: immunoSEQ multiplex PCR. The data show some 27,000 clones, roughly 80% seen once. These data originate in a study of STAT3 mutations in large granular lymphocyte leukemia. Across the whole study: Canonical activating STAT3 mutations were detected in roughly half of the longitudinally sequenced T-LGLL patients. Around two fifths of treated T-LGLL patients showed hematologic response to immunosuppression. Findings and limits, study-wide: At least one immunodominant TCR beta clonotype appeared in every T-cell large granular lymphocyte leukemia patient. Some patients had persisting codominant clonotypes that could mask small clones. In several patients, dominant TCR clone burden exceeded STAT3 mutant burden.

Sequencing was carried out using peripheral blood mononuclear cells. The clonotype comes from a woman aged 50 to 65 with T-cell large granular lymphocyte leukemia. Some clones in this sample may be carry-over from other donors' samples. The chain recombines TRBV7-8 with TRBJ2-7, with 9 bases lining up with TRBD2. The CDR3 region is CASSGRREGFYEQYF. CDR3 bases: TGTGCCAGCAGCGGACGGCGGGAGGGTTTCTACGAGCAGTACTTC.